One and the same sample provided the 8 T cell receptor beta chains below, sequenced in a study of blood T cell repertoires in COVID-19. Profiling relied on immunoSEQ multiplex PCR, and the TCRdb table lists in-frame clones only, not all of them. The sample lists a few hundred thousand clones; 65% to 90% were seen once. The sample was PBMCs or T cells enriched from blood (not recorded which). These receptors were obtained from a woman in her thirties or forties with acute COVID-19.

This chain joins TRBV27 and TRBJ1-2; 9 bases are a match to TRBD1. V lost 5 bases, J lost 7 bases, and 11 bases stayed unmatched. This CDR3 has 15 amino acids. From germline, CDR1 is MNHEY and CDR2 SMNVEV (reference sequence). Written as DNA, the CDR3 is TGTGCCAGCAGTCTACAGGGGGCGGTTTTCTCTGGCTACACCTTC. Residues: CASSLQGAVFSGYTF.

The V and J genes are TRBV6-2 or TRBV6-3 and TRBJ1-3; no definite D call. CDR3 length: 16 residues. Trimming shortened V by 5 bases and J by 4 bases, and 18 bases separated the two germline ends. CDR1 and CDR2 from the germline V gene are MNHEY and SVGEGT. CDR3 sequence reads: CASSPPNPQAGNTIYF. DNA for the CDR3: TGTGCCAGCAGTCCACCGAATCCCCAGGCCGGAAACACCATATATTTT.

V usage is TRBV4-2 and J usage is TRBJ2-1; weak D call: TRBD2 (5 bases). This CDR3 has 15 residues. Trimming removed 3 bases at V and 4 bases at J, with 13 bases between. Germline CDR1 reads LGHNA; CDR2 reads YNFKEQ. In DNA form, the CDR3 reads TGTGCCAGCAGCCAGGACGGGGTGGGTTACAATGAGCAGTTCTTC. Translated, it gives CASSQDGVGYNEQFF.

This rearrangement joins TRBV5-1 to TRBJ2-6, with no clear D. CDR3 length: 14 amino acids. Germline values: CDR1 SGHRS, CDR2 YFSETQ. Trimming pared 4 bases from V and 0 bases from J, leaving 5 bases between. The CDR3 nucleotides read TGCGCCAGCAGCGGCAGCTCTGGGGCCAACGTCCTGACTTTC. The encoded protein is CASSGSSGANVLTF.

The chain recombines TRBV7-2 with TRBJ2-5; 10 nucleotides align to TRBD2. CDR1 is SGHTA, CDR2 FQGNSA, per germline. After removal of 5 bases from V and 1 base from J, the junction contained 4 bases not matched to a gene. This CDR3 contains 15 residues. The CDR3 bases are TGTGCCAGCAGCCTGAAGCGGGAGGGCCAAGAGACCCAGTACTTC. Its protein is CASSLKREGQETQYF.

V is TRBV28 and J is TRBJ1-2; 10 positions match TRBD1. Germline assignment: CDR1 MDHEN and CDR2 SYDVKM. The junction had 2 bases not matched to a gene; V was cut back by 2 bases and J by 5 bases. This CDR3 has 14 residues. The DNA of the CDR3 is TGTGCCAGCAGTTTAGGACAGGGGGTATATGGCTACACCTTC. Translating it yields CASSLGQGVYGYTF.

The rearrangement joins TRBV2 to TRBJ2-7; 8 nucleotides agree with TRBD1. The CDR3 sequence is 13 residues long. The V segment lost 6 bases and the J segment 6 bases; nucleotides outside the gene matches: 7. Germline V gene sequence: CDR1 SNHLY, CDR2 FYNNEI. DNA for the CDR3: TGTGCCAGCAGAGACGGACAGGGTGGCGAGCAGTACTTC. Translation: CASRDGQGGEQYF.

This clone is a singleton in its sample. The chain employs TRBV2 and TRBJ1-6, with 8 bases that match TRBD1. CDR3 length equals 14 residues. The J segment lost 9 bases and the V segment lost 2 bases, leaving 3 bases of the junction unmatched. CDR1 and CDR2 from the germline V gene are SNHLY and FYNNEI. CDR3 in DNA: TGTGCCAGCAGTGAACAGACAGGGGCTTCACCCCTCCACTTT. It encodes CASSEQTGASPLHF.